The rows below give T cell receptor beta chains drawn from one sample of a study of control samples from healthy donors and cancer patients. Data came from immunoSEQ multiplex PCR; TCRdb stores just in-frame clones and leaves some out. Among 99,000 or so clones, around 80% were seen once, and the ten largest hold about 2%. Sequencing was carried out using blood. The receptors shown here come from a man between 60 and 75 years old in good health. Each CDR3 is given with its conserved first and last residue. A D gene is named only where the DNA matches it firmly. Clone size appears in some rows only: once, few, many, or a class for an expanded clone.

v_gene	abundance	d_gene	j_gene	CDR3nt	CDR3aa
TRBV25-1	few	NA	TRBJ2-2	TGTGCCAGCAGCCAAGGGGGTAGAGGGGAGCTGTTTTTT	CASSQGGRGELFF
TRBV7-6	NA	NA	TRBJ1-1	TGTGCCAGCAGCTTATTTGGGGAGGATTTCGCTGAAGCTTTCTTT	CASSLFGEDFAEAFF
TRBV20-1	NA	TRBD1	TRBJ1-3	TGCAGTGCTAGTGATCAGGGGGCCGGAAACACCATATATTTT	CSASDQGAGNTIYF
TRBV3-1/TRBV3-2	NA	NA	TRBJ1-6	TGTGCCAGCAGCCGCGGTAGGGTTGAATCACCCCTCCACTTT	CASSRGRVESPLHF
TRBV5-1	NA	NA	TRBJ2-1	TGCGCCAGCAGCTTGGTGCCCGAGGTCTCCTACAATGAGCAGTTCTTC	CASSLVPEVSYNEQFF
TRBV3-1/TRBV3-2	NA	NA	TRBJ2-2	TGTGCCAGCAGCCAAGGGGGGACAAACACCGGGGAGCTGTTTTTT	CASSQGGTNTGELFF
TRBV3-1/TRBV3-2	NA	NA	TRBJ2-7	TGTGCCAGCAGCCTATCTATTTCCTCCTACGAGCAGTACTTC	CASSLSISSYEQYF
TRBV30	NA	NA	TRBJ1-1	TGTGCCTGGAGTGTTGGGGGGGTCATGAACACTGAAGCTTTCTTT	CAWSVGGVMNTEAFF
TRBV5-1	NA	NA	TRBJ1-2	TGCGCCAGCAGCTTGGACGGCTCCCTGATCTATGGCTACACCTTC	CASSLDGSLIYGYTF
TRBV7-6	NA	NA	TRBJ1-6	TGTGCCAGCAGCTTAGTGGCCTCCTATAATTCACCCCTCCACTTT	CASSLVASYNSPLHF
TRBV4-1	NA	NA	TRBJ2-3	TGCGCCAGCAGCCAAGATACGCCAGCAGATACGCAGTATTTT	CASSQDTPADTQYF
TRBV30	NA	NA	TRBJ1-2	TGTGCCTGGAGTGTACGGGGGGCGTATGGCTACACCTTC	CAWSVRGAYGYTF
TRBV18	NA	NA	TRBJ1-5	TGTGCCAGCTCCAACCAGCCCGGGGAGAGTCAGCCCCAGCATTTT	CASSNQPGESQPQHF
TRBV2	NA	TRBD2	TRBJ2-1	TGTGCCAGCAGTCCCGGGACTAGCGGGAGGGCCGAGCAGTTCTTC	CASSPGTSGRAEQFF
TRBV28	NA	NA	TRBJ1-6	TGTGCCAGCCACGGTTATGATGGGTATTCACCCCTCCACTTT	CASHGYDGYSPLHF
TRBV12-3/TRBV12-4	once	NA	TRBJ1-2	TGTGCCAGCAGTTCGGCCGGCCAATATGGCTACACCTTC	CASSSAGQYGYTF
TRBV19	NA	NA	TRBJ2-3	TGTGCCAGTAGTATAGATCCCGGTACTAGCACAGATACGCAGTATTTT	CASSIDPGTSTDTQYF
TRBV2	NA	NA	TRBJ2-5	TGTGCCAGCACAAGGGGCTTAGGGGAGACCCAGTACTTC	CASTRGLGETQYF
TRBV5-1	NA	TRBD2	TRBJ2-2	TGCGCCAGCAGCCGCACTAGCGGTAACACCGGGGAGCTGTTTTTT	CASSRTSGNTGELFF
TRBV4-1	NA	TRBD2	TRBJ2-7	TGCGCCAGCAGCCAATGGGACGGGGGGGCTTACGAGCAGTACTTC	CASSQWDGGAYEQYF
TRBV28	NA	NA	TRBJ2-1	TGTGCCAGCAGTCCTGTGAAGGATGAGCAGTTCTTC	CASSPVKDEQFF
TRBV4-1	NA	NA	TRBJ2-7	TGCGCCAGCAGCCAAGAGGGTGGACGGAGCTCCTACGAGCAGTACTTC	CASSQEGGRSSYEQYF
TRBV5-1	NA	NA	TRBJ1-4	TGCGCCAGCAGCTTGGCATACCAGTTCGGCCCTAATGAAAAACTGTTTTTT	CASSLAYQFGPNEKLFF
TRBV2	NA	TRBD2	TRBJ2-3	TGTGCCAGCGCCGGTGATGTCAAGCGGGAGACAAGCACAGATACGCAGTATTTT	CASAGDVKRETSTDTQYF
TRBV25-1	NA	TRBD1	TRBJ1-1	TGTGCCAGCAGTGCCTACAGGGGAAACACTGAAGCTTTCTTT	CASSAYRGNTEAFF
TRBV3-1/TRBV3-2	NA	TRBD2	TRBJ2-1	TGTGCCAGCAGAGGGACTAGCGGGCCCAATGAGCAGTTCTTC	CASRGTSGPNEQFF
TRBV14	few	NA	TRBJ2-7	TGTGCCAGCAGCCAAGGGGATTGGGCAGACGAGCAGTACTTC	CASSQGDWADEQYF
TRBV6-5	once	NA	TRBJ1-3	TGTGCCACCCTCGGGGGGCCTGGAAACACCATATATTTT	CATLGGPGNTIYF
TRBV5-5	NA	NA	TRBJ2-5	TGTGCCAGCAGCCCGGGCCGGGACACCAGAGAAGAGACCCAGTACTTC	CASSPGRDTREETQYF